This TCR beta chain is drawn from a study of T cells in localized non-small cell lung cancer. Study findings and constraints: Elevated circulating T cell density in blood was associated with longer overall survival. Adjacent lung exhibited a median of around 60 among the 100 most abundant tumor clones.

As regards this clone: Its target is not known.

Profiled with immunoSEQ multiplex PCR; TCRdb holds only in-frame clones, not every one. The data contain around 130,000 clones, about 90% of them seen just once; the ten biggest clones take up over 1.5%. With 0 bases removed from V and 4 bases from J, the gap between germline ends came to 6 bases. This CDR3 has 13 residues. Germline loops: CDR1 SGHDT, CDR2 YYEEEE. The source is a female donor of 60 years or more with stage I lung adenocarcinoma. The chain combines TRBV5-6 with TRBJ2-3, with D hard to call. This sample comprised peripheral blood, obtained before any cancer treatment. The CDR3 nucleotides are TGTGCCAGCAGCTTGGTGGAAGCAGATACGCAGTATTTT. This codes for CASSLVEADTQYF.